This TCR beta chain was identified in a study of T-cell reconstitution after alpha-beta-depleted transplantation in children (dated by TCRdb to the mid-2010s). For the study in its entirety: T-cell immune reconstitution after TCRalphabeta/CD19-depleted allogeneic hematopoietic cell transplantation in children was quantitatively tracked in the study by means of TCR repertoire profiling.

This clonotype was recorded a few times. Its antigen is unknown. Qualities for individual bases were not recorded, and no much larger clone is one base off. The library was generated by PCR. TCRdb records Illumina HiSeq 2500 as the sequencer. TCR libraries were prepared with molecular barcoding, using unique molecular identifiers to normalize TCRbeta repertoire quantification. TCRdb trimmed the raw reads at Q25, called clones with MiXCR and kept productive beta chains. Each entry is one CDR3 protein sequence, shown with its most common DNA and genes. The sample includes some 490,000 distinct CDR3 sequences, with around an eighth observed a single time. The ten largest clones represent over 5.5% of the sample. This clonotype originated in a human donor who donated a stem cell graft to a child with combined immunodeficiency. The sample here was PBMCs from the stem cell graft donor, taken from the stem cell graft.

The CDR3 amino acid sequence is: CASSLYPGELFF. The DNA reads TGTGCCAGCAGTTTATACCCCGGGGAGCTGTTTTTT. The rearranged segments are TRBV12-3 or TRBV12-4 and TRBJ2-2, with no confident D gene call. Its CDR3 holds 12 amino acids, cysteine through phenylalanine. CDR3 DNA is the only sequence kept; it has 36 bases, read in frame from the first base. The germline ends are 4 bases apart after V is trimmed by 2 bases and J by 6 bases.